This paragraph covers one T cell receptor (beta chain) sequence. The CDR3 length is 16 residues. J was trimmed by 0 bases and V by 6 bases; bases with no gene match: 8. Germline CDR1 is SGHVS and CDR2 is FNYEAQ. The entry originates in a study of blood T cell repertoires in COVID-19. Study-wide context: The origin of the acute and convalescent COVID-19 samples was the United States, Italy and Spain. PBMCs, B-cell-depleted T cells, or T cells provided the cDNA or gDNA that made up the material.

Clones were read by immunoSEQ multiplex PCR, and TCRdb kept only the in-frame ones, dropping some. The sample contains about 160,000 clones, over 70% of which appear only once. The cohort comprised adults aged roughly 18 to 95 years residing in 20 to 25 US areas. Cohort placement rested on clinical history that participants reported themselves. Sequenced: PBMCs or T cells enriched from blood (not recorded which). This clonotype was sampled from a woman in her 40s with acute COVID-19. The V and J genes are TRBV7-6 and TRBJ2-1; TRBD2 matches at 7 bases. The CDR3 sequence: CASSYSGPSSYNEQFF. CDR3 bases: TGTGCCAGCAGTTATAGCGGGCCCAGCTCCTACAATGAGCAGTTCTTC.